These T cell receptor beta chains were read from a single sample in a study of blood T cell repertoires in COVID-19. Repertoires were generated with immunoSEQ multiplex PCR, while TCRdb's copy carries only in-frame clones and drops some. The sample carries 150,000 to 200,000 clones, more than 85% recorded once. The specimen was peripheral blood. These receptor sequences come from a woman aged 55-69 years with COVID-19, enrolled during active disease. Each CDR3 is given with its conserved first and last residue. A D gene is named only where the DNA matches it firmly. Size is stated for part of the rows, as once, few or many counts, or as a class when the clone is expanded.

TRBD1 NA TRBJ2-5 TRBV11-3 CASSLGGQGETQYF TGTGCCAGCAGTCTAGGGGGACAGGGAGAGACCCAGTACTTC
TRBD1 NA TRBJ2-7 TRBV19 CASRKQGVHEQYF TGTGCCAGTAGAAAACAGGGGGTCCACGAGCAGTACTTC
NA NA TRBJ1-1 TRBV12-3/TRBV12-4 CASSLQGNTEAFF TGTGCCAGCAGTTTGCAGGGAAACACTGAAGCTTTCTTT
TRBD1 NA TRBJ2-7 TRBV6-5 CASRLDRGTRYEQYF TGTGCCAGCAGGCTGGACAGGGGTACCCGCTACGAGCAGTACTTC
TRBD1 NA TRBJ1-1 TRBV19 CASRPQGGNTEAFF TGTGCCAGTAGGCCACAGGGGGGGAACACTGAAGCTTTCTTT
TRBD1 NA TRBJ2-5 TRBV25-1 CASSLGQGAWETQYF TGTGCCAGCAGTCTTGGACAGGGGGCGTGGGAGACCCAGTACTTC
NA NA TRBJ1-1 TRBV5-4 CASSPNRVSANTEAFF TGTGCCAGCAGCCCCAACAGGGTATCTGCGAACACTGAAGCTTTCTTT
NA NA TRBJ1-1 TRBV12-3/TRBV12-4 CASSLALNTEAFF TGTGCCAGCAGTTTGGCCTTGAACACTGAAGCTTTCTTT
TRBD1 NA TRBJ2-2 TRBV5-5 CASSGVGQGLKAGELFF TGTGCCAGCAGCGGGGTTGGACAGGGCCTTAAGGCCGGGGAGCTGTTTTTT
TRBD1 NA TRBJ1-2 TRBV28 CASSRRKGALGGYTF TGTGCCAGCAGTCGCCGCAAGGGGGCCTTAGGCGGCTACACCTTC
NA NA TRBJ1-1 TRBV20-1 CSASSLLKYRSSEAFF TGCAGTGCTAGTAGTTTACTGAAGTATCGAAGCTCTGAAGCTTTCTTT
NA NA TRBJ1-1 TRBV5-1 CASSPLWGPEAFF TGCGCCAGCAGCCCGCTTTGGGGGCCTGAAGCTTTCTTT
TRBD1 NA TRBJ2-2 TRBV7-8 CASSARTGQNTGELFF TGTGCCAGCAGCGCAAGGACAGGGCAAAACACCGGGGAGCTGTTTTTT
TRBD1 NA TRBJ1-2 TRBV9 CASSPPPGQGAYLPTF TGTGCCAGCAGCCCGCCCCCGGGACAGGGGGCTTATCTTCCCACCTTC
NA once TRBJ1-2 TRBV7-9 CASSPGSNYGYTF TGTGCCAGCAGCCCGGGGTCTAACTATGGCTACACCTTC
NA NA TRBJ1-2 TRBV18 CASSPSPAGDGYTF TGTGCCAGCTCACCATCTCCCGCAGGCGATGGCTACACCTTC
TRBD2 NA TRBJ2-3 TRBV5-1 CASSLGLAGGHNTDTQYF TGCGCCAGCAGCTTGGGGCTAGCGGGGGGGCATAACACAGATACGCAGTATTTT
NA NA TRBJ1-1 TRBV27 CASSPWAPNTEAFF TGTGCCAGCAGTCCTTGGGCCCCGAACACTGAAGCTTTCTTT
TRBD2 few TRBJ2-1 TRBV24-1 CATSDPTSGTHNEQFF TGTGCCACCAGTGACCCCACTAGCGGGACGCACAATGAGCAGTTCTTC
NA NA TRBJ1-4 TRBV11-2 CASSRGVDNEKLFF TGTGCCAGCAGCCGGGGAGTGGATAATGAAAAACTGTTTTTT
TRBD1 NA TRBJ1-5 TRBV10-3 CAISPGTGGNQPQHF TGTGCCATCAGTCCCGGGACAGGGGGCAATCAGCCCCAGCATTTT
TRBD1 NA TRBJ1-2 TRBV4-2 CASSPSGQGAYGYTF TGTGCCAGCAGCCCCTCGGGACAGGGGGCCTATGGCTACACCTTC
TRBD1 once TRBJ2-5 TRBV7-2 CASSLAGTGAGETQYF TGTGCCAGCAGCTTAGCAGGGACAGGGGCAGGGGAGACCCAGTACTTC